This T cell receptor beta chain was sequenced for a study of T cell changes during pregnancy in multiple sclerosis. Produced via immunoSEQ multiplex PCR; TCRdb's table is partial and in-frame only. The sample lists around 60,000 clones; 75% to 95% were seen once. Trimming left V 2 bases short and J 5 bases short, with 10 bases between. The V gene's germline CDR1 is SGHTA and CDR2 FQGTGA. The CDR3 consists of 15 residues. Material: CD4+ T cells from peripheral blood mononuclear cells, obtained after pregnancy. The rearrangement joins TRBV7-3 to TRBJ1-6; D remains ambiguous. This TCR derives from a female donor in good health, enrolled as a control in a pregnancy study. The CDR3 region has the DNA TGTGCCAGCAGCTTAGGACTGGGCAATAATTCACCCCTCCACTTT. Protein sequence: CASSLGLGNNSPLHF.